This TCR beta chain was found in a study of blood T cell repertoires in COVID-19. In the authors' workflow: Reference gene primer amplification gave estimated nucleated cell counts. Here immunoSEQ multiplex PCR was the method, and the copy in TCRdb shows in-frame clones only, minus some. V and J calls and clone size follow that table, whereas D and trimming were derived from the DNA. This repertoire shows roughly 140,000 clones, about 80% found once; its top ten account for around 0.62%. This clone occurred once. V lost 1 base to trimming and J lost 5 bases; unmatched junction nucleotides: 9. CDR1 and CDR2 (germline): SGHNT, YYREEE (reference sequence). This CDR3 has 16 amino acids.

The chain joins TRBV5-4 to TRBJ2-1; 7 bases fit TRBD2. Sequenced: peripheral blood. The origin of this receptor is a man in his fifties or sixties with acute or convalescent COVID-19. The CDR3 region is CASSLRSAGVDNEQFF. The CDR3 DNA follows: TGTGCCAGCAGCTTGAGGTCTGCGGGAGTGGACAATGAGCAGTTCTTC.